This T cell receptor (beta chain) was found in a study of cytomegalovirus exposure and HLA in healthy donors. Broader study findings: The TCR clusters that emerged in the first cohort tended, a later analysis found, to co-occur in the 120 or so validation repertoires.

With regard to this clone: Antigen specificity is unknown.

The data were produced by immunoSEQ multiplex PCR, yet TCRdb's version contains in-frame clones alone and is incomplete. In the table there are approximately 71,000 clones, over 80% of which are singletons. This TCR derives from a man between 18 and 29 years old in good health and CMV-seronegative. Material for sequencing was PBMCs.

DNA of the CDR3: TGTGCCAGCAGTTCTCGGTATGAGCAGTTCTTC. This encodes CASSSRYEQFF. J is TRBJ2-1 and V is TRBV28; no reliable D call. Germline V CDR1 and CDR2: MDHEN, SYDVKM. Trimming pared 4 bases from V and 8 bases from J, leaving 6 bases between. The CDR3 has 11 amino acids.